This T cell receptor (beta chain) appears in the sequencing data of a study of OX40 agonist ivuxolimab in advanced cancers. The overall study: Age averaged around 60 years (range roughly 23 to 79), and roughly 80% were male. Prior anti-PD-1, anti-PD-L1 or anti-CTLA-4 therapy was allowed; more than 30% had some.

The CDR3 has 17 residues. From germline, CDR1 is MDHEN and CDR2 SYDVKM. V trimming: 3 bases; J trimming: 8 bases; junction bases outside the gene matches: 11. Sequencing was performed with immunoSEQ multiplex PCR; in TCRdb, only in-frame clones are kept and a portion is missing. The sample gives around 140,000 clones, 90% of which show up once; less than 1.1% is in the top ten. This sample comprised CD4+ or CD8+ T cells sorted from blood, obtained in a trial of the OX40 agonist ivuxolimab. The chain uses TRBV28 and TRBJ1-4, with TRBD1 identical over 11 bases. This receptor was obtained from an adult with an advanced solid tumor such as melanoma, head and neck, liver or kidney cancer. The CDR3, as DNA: TGTGCCAGCAGTTTGGGACAGGGGGGAGCCGTGGCCGAAAAACTGTTTTTT. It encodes CASSLGQGGAVAEKLFF.